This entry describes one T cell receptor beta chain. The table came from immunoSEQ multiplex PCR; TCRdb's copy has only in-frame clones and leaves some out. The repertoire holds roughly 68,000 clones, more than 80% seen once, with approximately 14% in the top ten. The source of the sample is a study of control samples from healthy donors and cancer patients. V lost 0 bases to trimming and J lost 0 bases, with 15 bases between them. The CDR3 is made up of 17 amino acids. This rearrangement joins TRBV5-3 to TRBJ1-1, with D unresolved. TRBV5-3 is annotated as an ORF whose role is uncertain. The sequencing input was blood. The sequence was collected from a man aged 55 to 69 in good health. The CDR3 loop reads CARSLGEPRRLNTEAFF. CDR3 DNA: TGTGCCAGAAGCTTGGGTGAGCCGAGGAGACTGAACACTGAAGCTTTCTTT.